Following are 8 T cell receptor beta chains from one sample sequenced in a study of T cells in Graves' hyperthyroidism and ophthalmopathy (dated by TCRdb to the late 2010s). Libraries were prepared through multiplex PCR. This sample was sequenced with an Illumina HiSeq 2000. The TCR beta CDR3 regions were amplified from RNA transcripts. The TCR CDR3 was subjected to a first round of RT-PCR using the HTBI primer set and the Qiagen OneStep RT-PCR kit. The public reads were reprocessed in TCRdb via fastp at Q25 and MiXCR, keeping in-frame beta chains. Under each unique CDR3 protein, matching rows form one entry showing the most common genes and DNA. Counted in this sample were fewer than 900,000 distinct CDR3 sequences; about 15% of them appeared once. The ten largest account for around 7.7% of the sample. Sequenced input: blood. These receptors came from a man aged 18 to 30 with Graves' hyperthyroidism.

This clonotype was observed many times. The J gene is TRBJ2-5, the V gene TRBV30; 10 bases map to TRBD2. The CDR3 consists of 15 residues. CDR1 is GTSNPN, CDR2 SVGIG, per germline (reference sequence). The V segment lost 7 bases and the J segment 4 bases; nucleotides outside the gene matches: 12. This chain's CDR3 is CAYKSGRATRETQYF. CDR3 bases: TGTGCCTACAAAAGCGGGAGGGCCACCCGAGAGACCCAGTACTTC.

This clonotype was picked up many times. The gene calls are TRBV6-2 or TRBV6-3 and TRBJ1-5; 7 bases agree with TRBD1. The CDR3 sequence is 15 residues long. V trimming: 8 bases; J trimming: 2 bases; junction bases outside the gene matches: 9. Germline assignment: CDR1 MNHEY and CDR2 SVGEGT. CDR3 in amino acids: CASGLQGVGNQPQHF. As DNA, the CDR3 is TGTGCCAGCGGCTTGCAGGGGGTCGGCAATCAGCCCCAGCATTTT.

This clonotype was observed many times. CDR3 loop: CASRRDSSSPLHF. The CDR3 nucleotides are TGTGCCAGCAGAAGGGACAGCTCCTCACCCCTCCACTTT. The genes are TRBV28 and TRBJ1-6; TRBD1 aligns across 7 bases. This CDR3 comprises 13 residues. Germline values: CDR1 MDHEN, CDR2 SYDVKM. The junction had 6 bases not matched to a gene; V was cut back by 6 bases and J by 10 bases. Filled out from reference TRBV28 and TRBJ1-6, the complete variable domain reads DVKVTQSSRYLVKRTGEKVFLECVQDMDHENMFWYRQDPGLGLRLIYFSYDVKMKEKGDIPEGYSVSREKKERFSLILESASTNQTSMYLCASRRDSSSPLHFGNGTRLTVT.

Concerning this clonotype: A much larger clone lies one base from this, so it may be a read error. No conserved phenylalanine or tryptophan ends this CDR3, so it is likely a read error. The rearrangement joins TRBV20-1 to TRBJ2-1, with 15 nucleotides matching TRBD2. The germline CDR1 and CDR2 sequences are DFQATT and SNEGSKA (reference sequence). Losses at the gene ends were 6 bases for V and 0 bases for J; bases not matched to a gene: 9. The CDR3 is 18 residues long. This CDR3 reads CSAKGLAGGRSSYNEQFL. The CDR3 DNA reads TGCAGTGCAAAGGGACTAGCGGGAGGCCGTAGCTCCTACAATGAGCAGTTCCTC.

This clonotype appeared many times. V gene TRBV3-1 combines with J gene TRBJ2-2; 9 bases map to TRBD1. Looked up from germline, CDR1 is LGHDT and CDR2 is YNNKEL (reference sequence). V trimming: 5 bases; J trimming: 6 bases; junction bases outside the gene matches: 7. This CDR3 is built from 15 residues. CDR3 residues: CASSNRDRVSGELFF. The DNA of the CDR3 is TGTGCCAGCAGCAACCGGGACAGGGTATCCGGGGAGCTGTTTTTT.

Ten or more counts support this clonotype. One junction end disagrees with the germline gene, perhaps due to a read error. The chain joins TRBV2 to TRBJ1-2; 7 bases agree with TRBD1. CDR3 length equals 11 residues. Per germline, CDR1 SNHLY and CDR2 FYNNEI. The CDR3 loop reads CASRRDSGYPF. The DNA of the CDR3 is TGTGCCAGCAGGCGGGACAGTGGCTACCCCTTC.

This clonotype has ten or more counts. The chain uses TRBV7-9 and TRBJ2-1, with 11 bases lining up with TRBD2. CDR3 length equals 16 residues. The germline V gene encodes CDR1 SEHNR and CDR2 FQNEAQ (reference sequence). V trimming: 5 bases; J trimming: 4 bases; junction bases outside the gene matches: 7. The CDR3 DNA reads as TGTGCCAGCAGCCAGGGGACTAGCGGAGAGTACAATGAGCAGTTCTTC. Protein sequence: CASSQGTSGEYNEQFF.

This clonotype was seen more than once but under ten times. V usage is TRBV7-9 and J usage is TRBJ1-2; D call uncertain. The CDR3 is made up of 16 amino acids. Germline CDR1 reads SEHNR; CDR2 reads FQNEAQ (reference sequence). V was cut by 4 bases and J by 3 bases, with 18 bases left in between. The CDR3 spells CASSSTTRDGDYGYTF. The CDR3 DNA reads as TGTGCCAGCAGCTCTACGACAAGGGATGGGGACTATGGCTACACCTTC.